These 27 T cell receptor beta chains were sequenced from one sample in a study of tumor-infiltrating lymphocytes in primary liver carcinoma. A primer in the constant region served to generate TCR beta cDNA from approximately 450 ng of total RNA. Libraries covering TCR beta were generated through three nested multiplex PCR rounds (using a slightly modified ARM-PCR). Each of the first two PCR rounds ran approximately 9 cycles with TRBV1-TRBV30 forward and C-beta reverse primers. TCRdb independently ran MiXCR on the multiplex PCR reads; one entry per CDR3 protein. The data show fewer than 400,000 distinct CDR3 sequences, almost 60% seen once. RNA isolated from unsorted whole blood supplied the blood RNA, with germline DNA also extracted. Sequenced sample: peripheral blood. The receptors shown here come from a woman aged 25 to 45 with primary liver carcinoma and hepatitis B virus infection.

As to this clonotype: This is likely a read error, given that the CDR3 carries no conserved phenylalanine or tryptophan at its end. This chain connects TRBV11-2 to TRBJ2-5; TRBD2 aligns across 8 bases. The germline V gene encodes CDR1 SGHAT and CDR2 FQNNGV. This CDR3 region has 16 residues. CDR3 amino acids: CASSLVTGTRFETQYL. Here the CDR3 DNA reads TGTGCCAGCAGCTTAGTAACCGGGACTAGATTTGAGACACAGTACCTC.

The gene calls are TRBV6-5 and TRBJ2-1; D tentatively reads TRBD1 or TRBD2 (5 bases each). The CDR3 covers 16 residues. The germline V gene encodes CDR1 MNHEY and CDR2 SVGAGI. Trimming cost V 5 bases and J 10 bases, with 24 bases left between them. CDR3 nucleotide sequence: TGTGCCAGCAGTCCTACAGACCGCCCCGGGACCGTGGAGCAGTTCTTC. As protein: CASSPTDRPGTVEQFF.

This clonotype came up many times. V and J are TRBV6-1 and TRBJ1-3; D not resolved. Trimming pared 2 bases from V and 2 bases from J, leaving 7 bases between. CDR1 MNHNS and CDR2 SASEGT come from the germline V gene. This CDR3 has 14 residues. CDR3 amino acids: CASSEYLPGNTIYF. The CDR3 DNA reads TGTGCCAGCAGTGAATATTTACCTGGAAACACCATATATTTT.

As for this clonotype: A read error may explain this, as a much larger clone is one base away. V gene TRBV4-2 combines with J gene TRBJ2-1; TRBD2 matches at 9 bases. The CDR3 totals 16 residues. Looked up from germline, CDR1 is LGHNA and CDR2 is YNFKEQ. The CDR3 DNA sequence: TGTGTCAGCAGCCGTAAGCGGGAGGCCCCTGGCAATGAGCAGTTCTTC. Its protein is CVSSRKREAPGNEQFF.

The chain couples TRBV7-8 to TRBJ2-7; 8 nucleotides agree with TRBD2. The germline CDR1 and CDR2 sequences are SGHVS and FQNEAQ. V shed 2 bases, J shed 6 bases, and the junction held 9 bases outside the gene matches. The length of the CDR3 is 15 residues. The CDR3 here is CASSLIGGGPREQYF. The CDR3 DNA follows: TGTGCCAGCAGCTTAATCGGCGGGGGGCCCCGCGAGCAGTACTTC.

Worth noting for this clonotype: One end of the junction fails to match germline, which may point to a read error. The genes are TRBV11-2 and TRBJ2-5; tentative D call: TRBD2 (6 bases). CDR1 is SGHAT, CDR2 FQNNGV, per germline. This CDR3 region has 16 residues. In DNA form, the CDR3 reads TGTGCCAGCAGCTTGGGGTGGCGGGGCTGGAGTAAGACCCTGTACTTC. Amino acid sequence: CASSLGWRGWSKTLYF. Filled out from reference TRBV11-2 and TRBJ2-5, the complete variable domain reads EAGVAQSPRYKIIEKRQSVAFWCNPISGHATLYWYQQILGQGPKLLIQFQNNGVVDDSQLPKDRFSAERLKGVDSTLKIQPAKLEDSAVYLCASSLGWRGWSKTLYFGPGTRLLVL.

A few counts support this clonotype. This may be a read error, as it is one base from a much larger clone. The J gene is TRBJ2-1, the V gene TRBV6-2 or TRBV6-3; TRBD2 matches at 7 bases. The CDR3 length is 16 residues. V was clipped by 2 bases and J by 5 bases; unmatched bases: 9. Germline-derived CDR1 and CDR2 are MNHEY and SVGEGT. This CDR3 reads CASSYGLAEADNEQFF. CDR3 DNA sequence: TGTGCCAGCAGTTACGGCCTAGCGGAGGCTGACAATGAGCAGTTCTTC.

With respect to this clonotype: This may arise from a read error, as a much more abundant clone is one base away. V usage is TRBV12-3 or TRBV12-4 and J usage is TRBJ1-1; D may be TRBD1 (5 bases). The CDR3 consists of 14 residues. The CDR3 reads CASSPQEGKTEASF. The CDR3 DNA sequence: TGTGCCAGCAGCCCACAGGAGGGGAAGACTGAAGCTTCCTTT.

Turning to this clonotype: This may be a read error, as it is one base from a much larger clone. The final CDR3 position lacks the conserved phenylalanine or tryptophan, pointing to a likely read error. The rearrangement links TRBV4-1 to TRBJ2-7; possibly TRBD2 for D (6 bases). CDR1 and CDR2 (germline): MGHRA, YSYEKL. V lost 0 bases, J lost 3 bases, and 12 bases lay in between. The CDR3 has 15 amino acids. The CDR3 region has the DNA TGCGCCAGCAGCCAAGATAGCGGAAGGGACTACGAGCAGTACTTG. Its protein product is CASSQDSGRDYEQYL.

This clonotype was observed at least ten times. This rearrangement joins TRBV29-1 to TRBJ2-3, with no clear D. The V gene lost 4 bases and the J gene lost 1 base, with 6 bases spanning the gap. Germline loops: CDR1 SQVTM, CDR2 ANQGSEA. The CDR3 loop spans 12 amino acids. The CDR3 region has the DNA TGCAGCGTTGCTCAGGGCACAGATACGCAGTATTTT. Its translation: CSVAQGTDTQYF.

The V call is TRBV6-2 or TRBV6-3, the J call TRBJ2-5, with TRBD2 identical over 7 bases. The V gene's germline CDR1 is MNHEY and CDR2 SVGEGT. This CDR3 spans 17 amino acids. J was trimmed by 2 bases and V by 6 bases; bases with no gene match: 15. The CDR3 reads CASSPDPFRAGQETQYF. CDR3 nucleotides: TGTGCCAGCAGCCCCGACCCCTTCAGAGCGGGACAAGAGACCCAGTACTTC.

Here the CDR3 reads CASSSGGGYGYTF. DNA for the CDR3: TGTGCCAGCAGTTCCGGGGGGGGATATGGCTACACCTTC. This chain connects TRBV12-3 or TRBV12-4 to TRBJ1-2; possibly TRBD1 for D (5 bases). The CDR3 is 13 amino acids. V dropped 4 bases and J dropped 5 bases, with 11 bases sitting between them.

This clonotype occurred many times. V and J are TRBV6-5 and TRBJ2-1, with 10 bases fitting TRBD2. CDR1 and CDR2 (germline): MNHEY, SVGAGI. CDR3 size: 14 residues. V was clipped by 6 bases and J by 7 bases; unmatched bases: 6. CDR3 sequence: CASRLAGEVNEQFF. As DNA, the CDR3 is TGTGCCAGCAGGCTAGCGGGAGAAGTGAATGAGCAGTTCTTC.

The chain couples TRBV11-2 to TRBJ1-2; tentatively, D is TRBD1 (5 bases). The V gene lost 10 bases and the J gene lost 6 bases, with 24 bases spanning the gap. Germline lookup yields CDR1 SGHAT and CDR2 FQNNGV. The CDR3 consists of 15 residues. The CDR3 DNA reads TGTGCCAACAGTTTAGAGTGGGGGAGTGAGGATGGCTACACCTTC. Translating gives CANSLEWGSEDGYTF.

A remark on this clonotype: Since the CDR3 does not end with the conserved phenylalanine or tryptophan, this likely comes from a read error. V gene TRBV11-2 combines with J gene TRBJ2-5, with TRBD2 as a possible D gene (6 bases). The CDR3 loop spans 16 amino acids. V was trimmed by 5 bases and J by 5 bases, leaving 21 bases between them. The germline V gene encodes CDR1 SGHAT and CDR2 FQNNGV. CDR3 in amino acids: CASSLFSGTSGETQYL. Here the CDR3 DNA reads TGTGCCAGCAGCCTATTTTCAGGGACCAGCGGGGAGACCCAGTACTTA.

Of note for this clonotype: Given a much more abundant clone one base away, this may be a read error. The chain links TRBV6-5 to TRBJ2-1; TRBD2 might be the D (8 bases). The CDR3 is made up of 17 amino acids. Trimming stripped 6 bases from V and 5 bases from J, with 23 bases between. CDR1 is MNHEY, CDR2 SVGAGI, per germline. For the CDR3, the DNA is TGTGCCAGCAGACAACCGGGACTAGGGGGCGCAAACAATGAGCAGTTCTTC. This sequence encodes CASRQPGLGGANNEQFF.

The CDR3 nucleotides are TGTGCCAGCAGTGCCGCAGGCTCTGGGGCCAACGTCCTGACTTTC. Translation: CASSAAGSGANVLTF. The gene calls are TRBV28 and TRBJ2-6; D is unresolved. The germline V gene encodes CDR1 MDHEN and CDR2 SYDVKM. V shed 5 bases and J shed 0 bases, with 8 bases lying between them. CDR3 length: 15 amino acids.

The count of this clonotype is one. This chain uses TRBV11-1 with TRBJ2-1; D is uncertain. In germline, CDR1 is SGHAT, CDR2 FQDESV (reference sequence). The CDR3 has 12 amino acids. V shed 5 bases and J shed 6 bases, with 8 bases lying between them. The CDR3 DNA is TGTGCCAGCAGCCTGGAATTCAATGAGCAGTTCTTC. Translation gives CASSLEFNEQFF. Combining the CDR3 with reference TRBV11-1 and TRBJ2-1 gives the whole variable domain EAEVAQSPRYKITEKSQAVAFWCDPISGHATLYWYRQILGQGPELLVQFQDESVVDDSQLPKDRFSAERLKGVDSTLKIQPAELGDSAMYLCASSLEFNEQFFGPGTRLTVL.

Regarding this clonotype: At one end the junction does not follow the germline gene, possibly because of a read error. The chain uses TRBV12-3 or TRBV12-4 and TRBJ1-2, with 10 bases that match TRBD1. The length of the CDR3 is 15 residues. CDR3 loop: CASIPTGGSNYDYTF. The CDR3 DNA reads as TGTGCCAGTATTCCGACAGGGGGCTCTAACTATGACTACACGTTC.

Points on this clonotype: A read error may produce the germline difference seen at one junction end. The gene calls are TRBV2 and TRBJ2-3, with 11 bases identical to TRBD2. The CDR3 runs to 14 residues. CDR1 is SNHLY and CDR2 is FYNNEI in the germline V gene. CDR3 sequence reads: CASSVAGGPDAQYF. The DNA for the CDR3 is TGTGCCAGCAGTGTAGCGGGAGGGCCAGATGCGCAGTATTTT.

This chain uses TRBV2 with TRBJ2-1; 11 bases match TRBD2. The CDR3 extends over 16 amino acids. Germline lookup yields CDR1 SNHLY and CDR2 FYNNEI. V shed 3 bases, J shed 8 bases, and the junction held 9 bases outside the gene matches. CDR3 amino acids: CASSDLTSGKSHEQFF. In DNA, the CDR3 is TGTGCCAGCAGTGATCTGACTAGCGGGAAATCCCATGAGCAGTTCTTC.

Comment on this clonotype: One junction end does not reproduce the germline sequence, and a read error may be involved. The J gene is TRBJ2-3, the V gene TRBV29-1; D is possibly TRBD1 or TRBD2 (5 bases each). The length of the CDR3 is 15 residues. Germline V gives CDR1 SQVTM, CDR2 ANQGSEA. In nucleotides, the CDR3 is TGCGGCGTTGAAAGTTGGGGGTCTAGCACAGATACGCAATATTTT. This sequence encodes CGVESWGSSTDTQYF.

CDR3 region: CASTWDRDNQPQHF. In DNA form, the CDR3 reads TGTGCCAGCACTTGGGACAGGGACAATCAGCCCCAGCATTTT. The chain is built from TRBV12-3 or TRBV12-4 and TRBJ1-5; 9 bases are a match to TRBD1. The CDR3 spans 14 residues. Losses at the gene ends were 7 bases for V and 3 bases for J; bases not matched to a gene: 4.

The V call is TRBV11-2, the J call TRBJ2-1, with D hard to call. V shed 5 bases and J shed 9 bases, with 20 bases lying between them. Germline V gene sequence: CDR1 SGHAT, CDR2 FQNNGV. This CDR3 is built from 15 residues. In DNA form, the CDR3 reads TGTGCCAGCAGCCCGAACCGAGCAACTTGCTCTGAGCAGTTCTTC. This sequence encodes CASSPNRATCSEQFF.

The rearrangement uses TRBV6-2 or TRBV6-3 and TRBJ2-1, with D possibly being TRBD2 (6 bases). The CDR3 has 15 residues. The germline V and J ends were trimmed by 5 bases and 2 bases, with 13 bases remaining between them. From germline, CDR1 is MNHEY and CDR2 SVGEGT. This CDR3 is CASSRTMSPYNEQFF. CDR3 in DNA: TGTGCCAGCAGTCGGACTATGTCCCCCTACAATGAGCAGTTCTTC.

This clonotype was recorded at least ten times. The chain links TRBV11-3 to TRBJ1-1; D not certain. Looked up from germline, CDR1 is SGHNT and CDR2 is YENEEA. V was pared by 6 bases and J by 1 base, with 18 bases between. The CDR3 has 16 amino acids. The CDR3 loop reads CASREDGWVRNTEAFF. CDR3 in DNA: TGTGCCAGCAGGGAAGACGGGTGGGTGAGGAACACTGAAGCTTTCTTT.

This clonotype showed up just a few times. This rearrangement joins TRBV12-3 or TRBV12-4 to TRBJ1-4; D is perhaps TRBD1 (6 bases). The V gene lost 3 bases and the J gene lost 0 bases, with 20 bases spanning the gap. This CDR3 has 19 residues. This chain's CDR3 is CASSLETGAYSPTNEKLFF. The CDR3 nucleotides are TGTGCCAGCAGTTTGGAGACAGGCGCTTACTCCCCAACTAATGAAAAACTGTTTTTT.